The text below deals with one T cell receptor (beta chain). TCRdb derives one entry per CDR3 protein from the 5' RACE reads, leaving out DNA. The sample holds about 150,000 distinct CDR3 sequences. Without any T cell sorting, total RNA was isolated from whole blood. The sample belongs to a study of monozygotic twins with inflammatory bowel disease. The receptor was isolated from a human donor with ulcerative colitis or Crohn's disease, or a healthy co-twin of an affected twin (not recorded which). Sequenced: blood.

CDR3 protein: CSVPPAGGPNEQFF. The chain links TRBV29-1 to TRBJ2-1; the D call of TRBD2 rests on TCRdb alone, since no DNA is present to check it. There are 14 residues in the CDR3. From germline, CDR1 is SQVTM and CDR2 ANQGSEA.